These T cell receptor beta chains were read from a single sample in a study of blood T cell repertoires in COVID-19. Data came from immunoSEQ multiplex PCR; TCRdb stores just in-frame clones and leaves some out. This table holds roughly 120,000 clones, more than 80% found once. The sample comprised peripheral blood. These receptors were obtained from an older woman with acute or convalescent COVID-19. CDR3s include the opening cysteine and the closing phenylalanine or tryptophan. The D gene is left open where the match is weak. A clone size is listed for some rows: how often the clone was seen (once, few, many), or a class if it is expanded.

D	length	V	J	size	DNA	CDR3
NA	16	TRBV9	TRBJ1-6	NA	TGTGCCAGCAGCGTAGCTCCTTCGACAGGAATCTCACCCCTCCACTTT	CASSVAPSTGISPLHF
NA	12	TRBV19	TRBJ2-5	once	TGTGCCAGTAGTATAGAGCAGGAGACCCAGTACTTC	CASSIEQETQYF
NA	14	TRBV7-8	TRBJ1-1	NA	TGTGCCAGCAGGTCTACGGGTAGTGGCACTGAAGCTTTCTTT	CASRSTGSGTEAFF
TRBD1	14	TRBV28	TRBJ1-2	NA	TGTGCCACCAGAAAAGACAGGGACCACTATGGCTACACCTTC	CATRKDRDHYGYTF
TRBD2	15	TRBV5-1	TRBJ2-5	NA	TGCGCCAGCAGCCTGGGAGCGGGGGGGCCGGAGACCCAGTACTTC	CASSLGAGGPETQYF
NA	15	TRBV15	TRBJ1-2	NA	TGTGCCACCAGCAGAGAGCGCCACAGCCTCTATGGCTACACCTTC	CATSRERHSLYGYTF
NA	15	TRBV24-1	TRBJ2-5	once	TGTGCCACCAGTGAGGGCGGGACTCAAGCGGAGACCCAGTACTTC	CATSEGGTQAETQYF
NA	16	TRBV24-1	TRBJ1-2	NA	TGTGCCACCAGTCCTGCGATACCGCAAACTAACTATGGCTACACCTTC	CATSPAIPQTNYGYTF
NA	12	TRBV3-1/TRBV3-2	TRBJ1-2	NA	TGTGCCAGCACCGCCCCGGGGGATGGCTACACCTTC	CASTAPGDGYTF
TRBD1	17	TRBV27	TRBJ1-1	NA	TGTGCCAGCAGTCCTCATCGGACAGGGGGAGTTAACACTGAAGCTTTCTTT	CASSPHRTGGVNTEAFF
NA	12	TRBV30	TRBJ1-1	NA	TGTGCCTGCCGAGGGTCGAACACTGAAGCTTTCTTT	CACRGSNTEAFF
NA	13	TRBV2	TRBJ1-2	NA	TGTGCCAGCAGCCAACAGAACTTTCCAGGCTACACCTTC	CASSQQNFPGYTF
TRBD1	14	TRBV30	TRBJ1-1	once	TGTGCCTGGAGTATAATACAGGGGTCACCTGAAGCTTTCTTT	CAWSIIQGSPEAFF
TRBD1	15	TRBV19	TRBJ2-1	NA	TGTGCCAGTAGTCGGGACAGCCTCTCCTACAATGAGCAGTTCTTC	CASSRDSLSYNEQFF
NA	15	TRBV9	TRBJ1-6	NA	TGTGCCAGCAGCGTAACCCCACAGGGTTCGGGCTCCCTCCACTTT	CASSVTPQGSGSLHF
TRBD1	14	TRBV24-1	TRBJ2-3	NA	TGTGCCACCAGTAGGACAGGGGGGGATGATACGCAGTATTTT	CATSRTGGDDTQYF
TRBD2	14	TRBV6-5	TRBJ2-7	NA	TGTGCCAGCAGTTGGGGCGGGGGATCGAACGAGCAGTACTTC	CASSWGGGSNEQYF
NA	14	TRBV10-3	TRBJ1-1	NA	TGTGCCATCAGTGAGTCAGGGGGGAACACTGAAGCTTTCTTT	CAISESGGNTEAFF
TRBD1	15	TRBV2	TRBJ1-5	NA	TGTGCCAGCAACCTCGGGGGACAGGGGGGAAGGCCCCAGCATTTT	CASNLGGQGGRPQHF
TRBD1	13	TRBV24-1	TRBJ2-7	NA	TGTGCCACCAGGAGGGACAGTTCCTACGAGCAGTACTTC	CATRRDSSYEQYF
NA	13	TRBV6-5	TRBJ2-1	once	TGTGCCAGCAGTTACTCCGGTTACAATGAGCAGTTCTTC	CASSYSGYNEQFF
NA	12	TRBV5-6	TRBJ2-4	NA	TGTGCCAGCAGCTCCAGGGTAACCATTCAGTACTTC	CASSSRVTIQYF
TRBD2	14	TRBV6-5	TRBJ2-3	NA	TGTGCCAGCAGCGGGGGGGGATATACAGATACGCAGTATTTT	CASSGGGYTDTQYF
NA	14	TRBV29-1	TRBJ2-6	NA	TGCAGCGTTGGGACAGTGACCGGGGCCAACGTCCTGACTTTC	CSVGTVTGANVLTF
NA	12	TRBV10-3	TRBJ1-2	NA	TGTGCCATCCCCGACGGGATCTATGGCTACACCTTC	CAIPDGIYGYTF
NA	13	TRBV7-3	TRBJ2-5	NA	TGTGCCAGCAGCTTAGGTCGGGGGGAGACCCAGTACTTC	CASSLGRGETQYF
NA	13	TRBV30	TRBJ1-5	NA	TGTGCCTGGAGTGTACTTCCCGGTGAACCCCAGCATTTT	CAWSVLPGEPQHF
TRBD2	15	TRBV7-3	TRBJ2-3	NA	TGTGCCAGCAGTTCTAGCGGGGGGGCCTTCGGAACGCAGTATTTT	CASSSSGGAFGTQYF
NA	15	TRBV3-1/TRBV3-2	TRBJ1-2	NA	TGTGCCAGCAGCCCATATTTACAGGCTAACTATGGCTACACCTTC	CASSPYLQANYGYTF
NA	11	TRBV19	TRBJ2-1	NA	TGTGCCAGTAGTTTCGGGAATGAGCAGTTCTTC	CASSFGNEQFF
NA	15	TRBV7-8	TRBJ2-3	NA	TGTGCCAGCAACCGAGCGGCAGGGCCCCCAGATACGCAGTATTTT	CASNRAAGPPDTQYF
TRBD2	17	TRBV9	TRBJ2-1	NA	TGTGCCAGCAGCGTAGCTGGGAGACTAGCGGGGTACAATGAGCAGTTCTTC	CASSVAGRLAGYNEQFF
TRBD2	13	TRBV5-8	TRBJ2-5	NA	TGTGCCAGCAGGCCGGGACTACAAGAGACCCAGTACTTC	CASRPGLQETQYF
TRBD1	16	TRBV24-1	TRBJ1-2	NA	TGTGCCACCAGTGATTCTTGGGGCAGGGGGGAGGACGGCTACACCTTC	CATSDSWGRGEDGYTF
TRBD1	16	TRBV5-5	TRBJ1-6	few	TGTGCCAGCAGCATCGGGACAGGGAGGGGTAATTCACCCCTCCACTTT	CASSIGTGRGNSPLHF
TRBD2	17	TRBV2	TRBJ2-2	NA	TGTGCCAGCAGTGACGGACTAGGAACGGGCTGGGCCGGGGAGCTGTTTTTT	CASSDGLGTGWAGELFF
NA	13	TRBV19	TRBJ1-2	NA	TGTGCCAGTAGCTACCTGGTTTCCGATTACTACACCTTC	CASSYLVSDYYTF
TRBD1	15	TRBV7-9	TRBJ1-1	NA	TGTGCCAGCAGCTCGGGGACAGGGGAGAACACTGAAGCTTTCTTT	CASSSGTGENTEAFF
NA	14	TRBV6-5	TRBJ1-1	NA	TGTGCCAGCAACGATAAACAGGGTGCCCTTGAAGCTTTCTTT	CASNDKQGALEAFF
TRBD1	17	TRBV18	TRBJ2-2	few	TGTGCCAGCTCACTGGGACAGGGGACGACGAACACCGGGGAGCTGTTTTTT	CASSLGQGTTNTGELFF
TRBD1	14	TRBV14	TRBJ1-3	NA	TGTGCCAGCAGCCCCGGGACAGCCGGAAACACCATATATTTT	CASSPGTAGNTIYF
NA	15	TRBV5-1	TRBJ1-6	NA	TGCGCCAGCAACACGATGGGGCTGGGGAATTCACCCCTCCACTTT	CASNTMGLGNSPLHF
NA	14	TRBV5-1	TRBJ1-4	NA	TGCGCCAGCAGCTCCAGGGGAGGGAATGAAAAACTGTTTTTT	CASSSRGGNEKLFF
NA	15	TRBV6-5	TRBJ1-1	NA	TGTGCCAGCAGTTATTTCCCTAAAGTGAACACTGAAGCTTTCTTT	CASSYFPKVNTEAFF
NA	14	TRBV19	TRBJ1-1	NA	TGTGCCAGTAGTTCCTCGGGGGAGAACACTGAAGCTTTCTTT	CASSSSGENTEAFF
NA	14	TRBV7-9	TRBJ1-5	once	TGTGCCAGCAGCGAACGAAATGAGTACCAGCCCCAGCATTTT	CASSERNEYQPQHF
TRBD1	15	TRBV30	TRBJ1-6	NA	TGTGCCTGGAGTCTCCTTGGGACAGGAGAATCACCCCTCCACTTT	CAWSLLGTGESPLHF
TRBD2	16	TRBV3-1/TRBV3-2	TRBJ2-3	NA	TGTGCCAGCAGCCAACCCGGAGTAGCGGGGTATGATACGCAGTATTTT	CASSQPGVAGYDTQYF
NA	13	TRBV25-1	TRBJ2-7	NA	TGTGCCAGCAGTGTCCCCGCAGGGCACGAGCAGTACTTC	CASSVPAGHEQYF
TRBD1	14	TRBV6-5	TRBJ1-6	NA	TGTGCCAGCTTCCGGGACAGGGAAGGGGCACCCCTCCACTTT	CASFRDREGAPLHF
NA	13	TRBV5-4	TRBJ2-3	NA	TGTGCCAGCAGCTCTATAAATCCAGATACGCAGTATTTT	CASSSINPDTQYF